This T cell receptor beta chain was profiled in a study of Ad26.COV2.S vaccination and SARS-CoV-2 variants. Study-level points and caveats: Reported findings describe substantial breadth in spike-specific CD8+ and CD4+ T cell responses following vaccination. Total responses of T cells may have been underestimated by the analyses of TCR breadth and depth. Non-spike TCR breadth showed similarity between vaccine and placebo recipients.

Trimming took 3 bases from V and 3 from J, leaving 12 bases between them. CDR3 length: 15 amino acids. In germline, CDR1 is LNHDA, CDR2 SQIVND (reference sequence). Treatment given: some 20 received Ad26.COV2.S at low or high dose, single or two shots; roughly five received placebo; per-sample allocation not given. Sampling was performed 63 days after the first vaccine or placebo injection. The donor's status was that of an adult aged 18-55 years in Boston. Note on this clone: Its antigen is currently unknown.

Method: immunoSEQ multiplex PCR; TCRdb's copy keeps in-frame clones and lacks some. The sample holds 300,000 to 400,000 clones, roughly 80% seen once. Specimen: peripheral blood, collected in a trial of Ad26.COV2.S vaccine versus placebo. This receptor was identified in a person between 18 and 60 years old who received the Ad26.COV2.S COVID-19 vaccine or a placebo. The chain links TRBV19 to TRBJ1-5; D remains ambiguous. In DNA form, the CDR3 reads TGTGCCAGTAGTATGGGAACAGCAGACAATCAGCCCCAGCATTTT. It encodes CASSMGTADNQPQHF.